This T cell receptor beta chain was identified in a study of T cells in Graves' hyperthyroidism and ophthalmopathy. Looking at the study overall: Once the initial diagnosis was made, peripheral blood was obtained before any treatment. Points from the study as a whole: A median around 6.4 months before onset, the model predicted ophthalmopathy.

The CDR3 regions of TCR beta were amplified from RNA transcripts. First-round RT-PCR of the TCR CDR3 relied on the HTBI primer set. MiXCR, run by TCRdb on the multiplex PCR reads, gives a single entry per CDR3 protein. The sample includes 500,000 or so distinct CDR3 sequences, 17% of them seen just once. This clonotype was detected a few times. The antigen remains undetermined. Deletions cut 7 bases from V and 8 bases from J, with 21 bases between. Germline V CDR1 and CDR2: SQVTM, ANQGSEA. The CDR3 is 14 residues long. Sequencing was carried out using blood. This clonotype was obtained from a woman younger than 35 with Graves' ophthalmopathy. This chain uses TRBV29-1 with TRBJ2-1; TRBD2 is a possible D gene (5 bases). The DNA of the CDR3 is TGCAGCGCCGAAGCACAAACCCCGGGGTATGAGCAGTTCTTC. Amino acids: CSAEAQTPGYEQFF.